This T cell receptor (beta chain) was sequenced in a study of blood T cell repertoires in COVID-19. Libraries were prepared by immunoSEQ multiplex PCR; TCRdb keeps only in-frame clonotypes and omits some of them. The sample lists 300,000 or so clones, around 87% seen once, with roughly 1.3% in the top ten. The CDR3 has 16 residues. Germline lookup yields CDR1 MDHEN and CDR2 SYDVKM. J lost 2 bases, V lost 5 bases, and 9 bases had no gene match. This chain connects TRBV28 to TRBJ2-5, with 9 bases that match TRBD2. This TCR was sampled from a man in his sixties or seventies with acute or convalescent COVID-19. The specimen was peripheral blood. The CDR3 sequence is CASSPPSGGTQETQYF. The CDR3 DNA follows: TGTGCCAGCAGTCCTCCAAGCGGGGGGACACAAGAGACCCAGTACTTC.